The next 10 T cell receptor beta chains were all read from a single sample in a study of cytomegalovirus exposure and HLA in healthy donors. Clones were sequenced by immunoSEQ multiplex PCR, and TCRdb holds only the in-frame ones, with some missing. The data contain around 180,000 clones, about 82% of them seen just once; the ten biggest clones take up 1.4% to 1.5%. Sequences were obtained from PBMCs. These receptors originate from a woman aged 18-29 years in good health and CMV-seronegative.

This chain uses TRBV14 with TRBJ2-1, with TRBD1 as a possible D gene (5 bases). V was trimmed by 6 bases and J by 5 bases, leaving 17 bases between them. This CDR3 contains 15 residues. The V gene's germline CDR1 is SGHDN and CDR2 FVKESK. CDR3 in amino acids: CASRRTPLGDNEQFF. CDR3 DNA sequence: TGTGCCAGCAGACGCACACCTTTAGGGGACAATGAGCAGTTCTTC.

This clone was observed a single time. The chain combines TRBV27 with TRBJ2-7; 8 bases agree with TRBD2. Germline V gene sequence: CDR1 MNHEY, CDR2 SMNVEV (reference sequence). Germline trimming cut 3 bases from V and 0 bases from J; bases unmatched to any gene: 7. This CDR3 has 16 amino acids. Here the CDR3 reads CASSFGTSVLSYEQYF. The CDR3 bases are TGTGCCAGCAGTTTCGGGACTAGTGTACTCTCCTACGAGCAGTACTTC.

This clone appeared a few times. The chain has TRBV11-2 and TRBJ2-3; 7 nucleotides align to TRBD2. The V segment lost 7 bases and the J segment 6 bases; nucleotides outside the gene matches: 10. The CDR3 loop spans 14 amino acids. Germline lookup yields CDR1 SGHAT and CDR2 FQNNGV. The CDR3 sequence is CASTGRGTGDTQYF. The DNA of the CDR3 is TGTGCCAGCACTGGGCGGGGGACCGGGGATACGCAGTATTTT.

This chain connects TRBV18 to TRBJ2-5, with D maybe TRBD2 (5 bases). The V and J ends lost 6 bases and 5 bases respectively, with 22 bases between them. The CDR3 sequence is 16 residues long. The germline gives CDR1 KGHSH, CDR2 LQKENI. In nucleotides, the CDR3 is TGTGCCAGCTCGCTTACCCACGGGGATTTGAGGGAGACCCAGTACTTC. Translating gives CASSLTHGDLRETQYF. The full variable domain, in which reference TRBV18 and TRBJ2-5 provide the parts outside the CDR3, is NAGVMQNPRHLVRRRGQEARLRCSPMKGHSHVYWYRQLPEEGLKFMVYLQKENIIDESGMPKERFSAEFPKEGPSILRIQQVVRGDSAAYFCASSLTHGDLRETQYFGPGTRLLVL.

This sequence joins TRBV5-1 and TRBJ1-1; D is unresolved. The length of the CDR3 is 14 residues. V lost 0 bases and J 2 bases, leaving 8 bases between the germline ends. Per germline, CDR1 SGHRS and CDR2 YFSETQ. The CDR3 loop is CASSLVAGNTEAFF. The CDR3 nucleotides are TGCGCCAGCAGCTTGGTTGCGGGAAACACTGAAGCTTTCTTT.

The chain carries TRBV5-1 and TRBJ1-4; D perhaps matches TRBD1 (5 bases). This CDR3 region has 15 residues. Per the germline V gene, CDR1 is SGHRS and CDR2 is YFSETQ. V gave up 4 bases and J gave up 0 bases, with 10 bases separating them. The CDR3 region has the DNA TGCGCCAGCAGCCTCCCGGGGGCAACTAATGAAAAACTGTTTTTT. It codes for CASSLPGATNEKLFF.

The chain is built from TRBV6-6 and TRBJ1-3, with a weak D call TRBD1 (5 bases). The CDR3 is 15 amino acids. Trimming shortened V by 4 bases and J by 10 bases, and 20 bases separated the two germline ends. Germline V CDR1 and CDR2: MNHNY, SVGAGI (reference sequence). Written as DNA, the CDR3 is TGTGCCAGCAGTTCTAGAGAACAGGAGAAGAGGACCATATATTTT. Translated, it gives CASSSREQEKRTIYF.

This rearrangement joins TRBV5-4 to TRBJ2-1, with D possibly matching TRBD2 (6 bases). The V gene lost 1 base and the J gene lost 5 bases, with 10 bases spanning the gap. The CDR3 has 14 amino acids. Germline assignment: CDR1 SGHNT and CDR2 YYREEE (reference sequence). CDR3 bases: TGTGCCAGCAGCTTGTCAGGGAGGAACAATGAGCAGTTCTTC. It specifies CASSLSGRNNEQFF. Looking up the rest from reference TRBV5-4 and TRBJ2-1 gives the full variable domain: ETGVTQSPTHLIKTRGQQVTLRCSSQSGHNTVSWYQQALGQGPQFIFQYYREEENGRGNFPPRFSGLQFPNYSSELNVNALELDDSALYLCASSLSGRNNEQFFGPGTRLTVL.

V gene TRBV5-1 combines with J gene TRBJ2-7; 9 bases match TRBD1. The germline V gene encodes CDR1 SGHRS and CDR2 YFSETQ. The CDR3 is 15 residues long. V was clipped by 4 bases and J by 5 bases; unmatched bases: 10. CDR3 coding DNA: TGCGCCAGCAGCGCGCCCGGGACAGGGACAAACGAGCAGTACTTC. Protein sequence: CASSAPGTGTNEQYF.

CDR3 residues: CASSLELALDTQYF. CDR3 nucleotide sequence: TGCGCCAGCAGCTTGGAACTAGCTTTGGATACGCAGTATTTT. V usage is TRBV5-1 and J usage is TRBJ2-3, with D maybe TRBD2 (6 bases). The ends were cut back, 0 bases at V and 6 bases at J, with 11 bases in the middle. Germline V lookup: CDR1 SGHRS, CDR2 YFSETQ. The CDR3 is made up of 14 amino acids.